This T cell receptor beta chain comes out of a study of blood T cell repertoires in COVID-19. Study as a whole: Researchers got acute and convalescent COVID-19 samples from the United States, Italy and Spain. T cells, B-cell-depleted T cells, or PBMCs provided the cDNA or gDNA that served as material.

To note about this clone: No DNA is shown, since the ends of the CDR3 on it are uncertain; the CDR3 is the one TCRdb lists.

Cohorts were based on clinical histories the participants reported. The CDR3 totals 19 residues, both ends included. Some clones are missing from TCRdb's copy, which holds only in-frame ones; the method was immunoSEQ multiplex PCR. The sample lists roughly 250,000 clones; roughly 88% were seen once. The sequence derives from a middle-aged woman with acute COVID-19. Source material: PBMCs or T cells enriched from blood (not recorded which). The rearrangement links TRBV21-1 to TRBJ2-4; the table's D call, TRBD1, has no DNA check behind it. TRBV21-1 is a known pseudogene. The CDR3 region is CASSKVGQGALLAKNIQYF.